This entry lists 4 T cell receptor beta chains sequenced from one sample in a study of blood T cell repertoires in COVID-19 (TCRdb year 2020). To prepare the library, the immunoSEQ multiplex PCR assay was applied. TCRdb re-hosts the immuneACCESS table, in-frame sequences only. Its copies lack some clones; in the studies checked, an unresolved V gene accounts for under half of them, and the cause for the rest is not known. Across this sample there are about 85,000 clones, with almost 90% seen only once. The biggest ten clones account for around 4.1% of the sample. The sequenced sample was peripheral blood. Every receptor here comes from an elderly woman with active or convalescent COVID-19.

The rearrangement joins TRBV21-1 to TRBJ2-7; the table's D call, TRBD1, was not checked against the DNA. TRBV21-1 has pseudogene status. The CDR3 runs to 14 residues. As DNA, the CDR3 is TGTGCCATCTTCCCCTGGCCACAGTACTACGAGCAGTACTTC. The encoded protein is CAIFPWPQYYEQYF.

The chain is built from TRBV5-1 and TRBJ1-3, with 9 bases matching TRBD1. Looked up from germline, CDR1 is SGHRS and CDR2 is YFSETQ. The CDR3 is 19 residues long. V was clipped by 4 bases and J by 0 bases; unmatched bases: 14. The CDR3 region has the DNA TGCGCCAGCAGCCCTGGGGGACAGGGAGCGGCCGTCTCTGGAAACACCATATATTTT. Translated: CASSPGGQGAAVSGNTIYF.

In its sample, this clone was seen once. This chain links TRBV28 with TRBJ1-4, with D tentatively TRBD1 (5 bases). The V end lost 5 bases, the J end lost 3 bases, and 13 bases lay between the germline ends. This CDR3 is 15 amino acids long. Per the germline V gene, CDR1 is MDHEN and CDR2 is SYDVKM. CDR3 region: CASSARQTSNEKLFF. DNA for the CDR3: TGTGCCAGCAGTGCCCGACAGACCTCTAATGAAAAACTGTTTTTT.

The count of this clone is one. V usage is TRBV12-3 or TRBV12-4 and J usage is TRBJ1-2; no firm D call. Trimming left V 2 bases short and J 6 bases short, with 7 bases between. This CDR3 is built from 12 residues. The CDR3 spells CASSLNRDGYTF. CDR3 sequence (DNA): TGTGCCAGCAGTTTAAATCGTGATGGCTACACCTTC.